This TCR beta chain was identified in a study of T cell repertoires in cytomegalovirus infection. Trimming took off 0 bases at V and 7 bases at J, with 12 bases between the two ends. CDR1 LGHNA and CDR2 YNFKEQ come from the germline V gene. This CDR3 comprises 14 residues. This clonotype was picked up many times. One entry per CDR3 protein results from TCRdb running MiXCR on the reads. There are about 240,000 distinct CDR3 sequences in the sample; about 12% occur only once, and 1.5% to 2% lies in the top ten. The chain is built from TRBV4-2 and TRBJ1-2; tentative D call: TRBD1 (5 bases). The receptor comes from a human donor in good health (CMV status not recorded). Some clones in this sample may be carry-over from other donors' samples. The specimen sequenced was PBMCs. CDR3 sequence reads: CASSQDQGRAGYTF. CDR3 bases: TGTGCCAGCAGCCAAGATCAGGGAAGGGCTGGCTACACCTTC.